The subject of this entry is one T cell receptor beta chain. These data originate in a study of control samples from healthy donors and cancer patients. Clones were sequenced by immunoSEQ multiplex PCR, and TCRdb holds only the in-frame ones, with some missing. The sample records 150,000 to 200,000 clones, just over 85% being singletons. The CDR3 has 15 amino acids. The J segment lost 4 bases and the V segment lost 4 bases, leaving 5 bases of the junction unmatched. Per germline, CDR1 SGHDT and CDR2 YYEEEE. The rearrangement joins TRBV5-6 to TRBJ1-4; TRBD1 matches at 9 bases. The sequence was obtained from a woman in her 30s in good health. Sequencing was carried out using blood. The CDR3 sequence is CASSAPGQGNEKLFF. The CDR3 DNA is TGTGCCAGCAGCGCGCCGGGACAGGGTAATGAAAAACTGTTTTTT.